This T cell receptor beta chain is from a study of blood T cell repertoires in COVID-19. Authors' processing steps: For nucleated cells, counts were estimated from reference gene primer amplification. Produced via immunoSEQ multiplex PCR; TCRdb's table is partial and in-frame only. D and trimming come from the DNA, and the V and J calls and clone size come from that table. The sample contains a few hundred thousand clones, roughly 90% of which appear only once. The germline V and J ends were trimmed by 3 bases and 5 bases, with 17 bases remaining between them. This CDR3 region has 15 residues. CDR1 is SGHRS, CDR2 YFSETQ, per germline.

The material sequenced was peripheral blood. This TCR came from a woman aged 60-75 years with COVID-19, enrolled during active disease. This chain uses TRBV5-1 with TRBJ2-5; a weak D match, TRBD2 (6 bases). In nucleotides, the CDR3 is TGCGCCAGCAGCTACCCCGGGACTCTCCACGAGACCCAGTACTTC. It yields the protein CASSYPGTLHETQYF.